This T cell receptor (beta chain) is from a study of graft-versus-host responses after intestinal transplantation. Study in general: Multivisceral, liver-intestinal, or isolated intestinal transplants were performed in recipients. Findings and limits, study-wide: Early post-transplant HvG declines showed an association with peak circulating GvH clone levels.

As regards this clone: Its target is not known.

Assay: immunoSEQ multiplex PCR; the TCRdb copy retains only in-frame clones and omits some. Of about 80,000 clones in the sample, about 92% were seen once. The sequence derives from a human patient who received an intestinal transplant, so some T cells may come from the graft donor. Material: PBMCs, obtained 98 days after intestinal transplantation.

CDR3 in amino acids: CASSFTVRDRDYF. The CDR3 region has the DNA TGTGCCAGCAGCTTCACCGTCCGGGACAGGGACTACTTC. V usage is TRBV11-2 and J usage is TRBJ2-7, with 9 bases identical to TRBD1. J was trimmed by 13 bases and V by 3 bases; bases with no gene match: 10. The CDR3 has 13 amino acids. Germline CDR1 reads SGHAT; CDR2 reads FQNNGV.